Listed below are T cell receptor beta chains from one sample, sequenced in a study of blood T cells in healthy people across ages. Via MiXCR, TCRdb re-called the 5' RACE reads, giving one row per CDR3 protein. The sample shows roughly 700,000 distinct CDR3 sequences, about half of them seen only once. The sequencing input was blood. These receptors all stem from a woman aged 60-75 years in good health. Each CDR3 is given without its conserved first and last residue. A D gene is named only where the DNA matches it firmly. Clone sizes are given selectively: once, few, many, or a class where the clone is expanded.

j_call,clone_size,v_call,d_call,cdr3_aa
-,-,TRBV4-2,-,ASSHRLFYEQY
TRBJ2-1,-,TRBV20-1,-,GARGDAQISSYNEQF
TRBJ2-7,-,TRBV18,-,ASSPLEVTEQY
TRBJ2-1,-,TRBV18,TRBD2,ASSPPGTSGTTEQF
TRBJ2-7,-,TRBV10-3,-,AASTGKLLQEQY
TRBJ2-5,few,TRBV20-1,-,SARERGETQY
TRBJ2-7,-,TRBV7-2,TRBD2,ASNVGTSGNRNEQY
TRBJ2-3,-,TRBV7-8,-,ASSPRSMGTTDTQY
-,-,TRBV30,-,YDAHEQY
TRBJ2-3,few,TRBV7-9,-,ASTTGLLRDTQY
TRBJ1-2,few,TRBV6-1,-,ASSAGGSYGYT
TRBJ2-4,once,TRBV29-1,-,SVEDPPDVQY
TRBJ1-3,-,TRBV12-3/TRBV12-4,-,ASSPPRSGMNFLSGSGNTIY
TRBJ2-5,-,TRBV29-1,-,GVADETQY
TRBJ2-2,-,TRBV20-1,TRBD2,SVRARAGVSGELF
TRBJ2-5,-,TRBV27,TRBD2,ASSPGLAGGWETQY
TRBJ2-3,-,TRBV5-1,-,ASSIVRPGLTDTDTQY
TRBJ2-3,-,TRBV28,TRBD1,ASRRQGLPDTQY
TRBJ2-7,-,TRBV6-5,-,ASTRNSAYEQY
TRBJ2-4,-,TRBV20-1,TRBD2,SARREVAKNIQY
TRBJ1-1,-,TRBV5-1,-,ASSFNSRGDTEAF
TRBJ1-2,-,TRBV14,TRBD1,ASSQDYRGGYT
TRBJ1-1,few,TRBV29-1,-,SVDLGGNTEAF
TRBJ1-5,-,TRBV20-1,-,NARPQGGNQPQH
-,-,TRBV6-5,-,ASRPNVQETQF
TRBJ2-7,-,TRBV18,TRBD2,ASSPVRENYEQY
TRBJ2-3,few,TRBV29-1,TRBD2,SVGRFGLDTQY
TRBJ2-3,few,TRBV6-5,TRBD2,ASSYPSRASGRIELGTDTQY
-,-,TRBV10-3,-,AISEQIRETQY
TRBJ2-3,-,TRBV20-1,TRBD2,SARDPAGGKNTQY
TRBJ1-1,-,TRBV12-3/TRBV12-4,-,ASILTLLTTNTEAF
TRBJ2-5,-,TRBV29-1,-,SVGGTPGEQY
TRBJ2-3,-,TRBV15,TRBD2,ATSRTSGTGTDTQY
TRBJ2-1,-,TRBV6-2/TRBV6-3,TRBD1,ASTYRGVETQF
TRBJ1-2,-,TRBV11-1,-,ASSLGMTDYGYT
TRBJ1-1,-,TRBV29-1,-,GDLGQGRNTEAF
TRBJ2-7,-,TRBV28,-,ASARTNSYEQY
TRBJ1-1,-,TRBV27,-,ASSPFFAGDDTNTEAF
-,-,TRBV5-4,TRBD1,ASSSGGGLGEQY
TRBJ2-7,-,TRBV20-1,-,SARDRGTGRYEQY
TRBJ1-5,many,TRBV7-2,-,ASSIGRQGNQPQH
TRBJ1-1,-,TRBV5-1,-,ASSSTGLNTEAF
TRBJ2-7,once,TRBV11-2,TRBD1,ASSKGALSYSEQY
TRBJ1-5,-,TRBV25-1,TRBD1,ASSGTNRGLNQPQH
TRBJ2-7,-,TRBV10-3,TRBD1,AIGDRGRGEQY
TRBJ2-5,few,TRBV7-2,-,ASSSPHFQMEQY
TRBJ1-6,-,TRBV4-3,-,ASSRILGGNSPLH
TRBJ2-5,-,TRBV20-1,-,SGARQETQY